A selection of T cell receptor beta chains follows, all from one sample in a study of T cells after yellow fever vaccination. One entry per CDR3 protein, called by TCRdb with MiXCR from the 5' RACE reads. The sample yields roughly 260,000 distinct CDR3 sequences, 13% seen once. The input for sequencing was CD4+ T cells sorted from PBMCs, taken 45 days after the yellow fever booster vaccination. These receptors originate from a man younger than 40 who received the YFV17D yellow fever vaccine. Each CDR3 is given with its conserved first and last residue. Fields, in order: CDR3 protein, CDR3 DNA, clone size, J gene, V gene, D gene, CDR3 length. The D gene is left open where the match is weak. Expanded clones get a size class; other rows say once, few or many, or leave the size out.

CASSLTGAPHWGYTF | TGTGCCAGCAGCTTAACAGGGGCCCCCCACTGGGGCTACACCTTC | NA | TRBJ1-2 | TRBV7-2 | TRBD1 | 15
CASSRSGLADEQYF | TGTGCCAGCTCACGTTCGGGACTAGCGGACGAGCAGTACTTC | NA | TRBJ2-7 | TRBV18 | TRBD2 | 14
CASSLVVSGRYEQYF | TGTGCCAGCAGCTTAGTAGTTAGCGGGAGATACGAGCAGTACTTC | few | TRBJ2-7 | TRBV7-6 | TRBD2 | 15
CASRPGPGETQYF | TGTGCCAGCCGCCCCGGCCCGGGGGAGACCCAGTACTTC | few | TRBJ2-5 | TRBV7-2 | NA | 13
CSASPGTSEETQYF | TGCAGTGCTAGTCCCGGGACTAGCGAAGAGACCCAGTACTTC | NA | TRBJ2-5 | TRBV20-1 | TRBD2 | 14
CASSPGQGTWTDTQYF | TGCGCCAGCAGCCCTGGACAGGGGACTTGGACAGATACGCAGTATTTT | NA | TRBJ2-3 | TRBV5-1 | TRBD1 | 16
CASSLRDTLFVNTEAFF | TGTGCCAGCAGCCTCCGGGACACCCTATTTGTTAACACTGAAGCTTTCTTT | few | TRBJ1-1 | TRBV7-8 | NA | 17
CASSSTIASGATYNEQFF | TGCGCCAGCAGCTCGACTATCGCAAGCGGGGCGACCTACAATGAGCAGTTCTTC | NA | TRBJ2-1 | TRBV5-1 | TRBD2 | 18
CASSASLAGGNNEQFF | TGCGCCAGCAGCGCCTCCTTAGCGGGAGGTAACAATGAGCAGTTCTTC | few | TRBJ2-1 | TRBV5-1 | TRBD2 | 16
CATSSTSGGNIQYF | TGTGCCACCTCCTCCACCTCGGGGGGGAACATTCAGTACTTC | NA | TRBJ2-4 | TRBV27 | TRBD2 | 14
CASSTTSTLTEQFF | TGTGCCAGCAGTACAACTAGTACCCTCACTGAGCAGTTCTTC | few | TRBJ2-1 | TRBV7-6 | NA | 14
CASSTATRAVYDGYTF | TGTGCCAGCAGCACTGCCACCCGGGCCGTCTATGACGGCTACACCTTC | NA | TRBJ1-2 | TRBV7-2 | NA | 16
CSVSKGSSYNEQFF | TGCAGCGTCTCAAAAGGGAGCTCCTACAATGAGCAGTTCTTC | few | TRBJ2-1 | TRBV29-1 | NA | 14
CASSSAAGLNEQFF | TGTGCCAGCAGTAGCGCAGCTGGCCTCAATGAGCAGTTCTTC | NA | TRBJ2-1 | TRBV3-1 | NA | 14
CSVQGGEETQYF | TGCAGCGTCCAGGGGGGAGAAGAGACCCAGTACTTC | NA | TRBJ2-5 | TRBV29-1 | NA | 12
CASSLAQLKYEQYF | TGTGCCAGCAGCTTAGCGCAGTTAAAATACGAGCAGTACTTC | few | TRBJ2-7 | TRBV7-2 | NA | 14
CASSSLAGYEQYF | TGTGCCAGCAGCTCACTAGCGGGGTACGAGCAGTACTTC | NA | TRBJ2-7 | TRBV7-2 | TRBD2 | 13
CSATRPELDEQFF | TGCAGTGCTACAAGACCCGAACTGGATGAGCAGTTCTTC | NA | TRBJ2-1 | TRBV20-1 | NA | 13
CSAPPGGRETQYF | TGCAGTGCACCCCCAGGGGGTAGGGAGACCCAGTACTTC | many | TRBJ2-5 | TRBV20-1 | TRBD1 | 13
CASSQGHASGNTIYF | TGTGCCAGCAGCCAAGGACATGCAAGTGGAAACACCATATATTTT | NA | TRBJ1-3 | TRBV3-1 | NA | 15
CASSLMTGADEQYF | TGTGCCAGCAGCCTAATGACAGGGGCTGACGAGCAGTACTTC | NA | TRBJ2-7 | TRBV7-9 | TRBD1 | 14
CSARTGTRGNEQFF | TGCAGTGCTAGAACCGGGACTAGAGGGAATGAGCAGTTCTTC | NA | TRBJ2-1 | TRBV20-1 | TRBD2 | 14